The next 12 T cell receptor beta chains were all read from a single sample in a study of T cell changes during pregnancy in multiple sclerosis. Clones were read by immunoSEQ multiplex PCR, and TCRdb kept only the in-frame ones, dropping some. The top ten clones hold approximately 8.3% of a sample with roughly 47,000 clones, 80% to 90% of them seen once. The material was CD8+ T cells from peripheral blood mononuclear cells, obtained in the second trimester of pregnancy. The receptors here all came from a female donor with multiple sclerosis, enrolled in a pregnancy study.

The chain carries TRBV5-1 and TRBJ2-3; 10 bases map to TRBD2. Germline CDR1 and CDR2: SGHRS and YFSETQ. The CDR3 covers 16 residues. J gave up 3 bases and V 4 bases, and 8 bases lay outside the gene matches. CDR3 sequence: CASSDSSGGPTDTQYF. The CDR3 DNA reads as TGCGCCAGCAGCGACTCTAGCGGGGGCCCTACAGATACGCAGTATTTT.

CDR3 DNA sequence: TGCGCCAGCAGCCAAACCGGGACAGGGAGGGTCAATGAGCAGTTCTTC. Translating gives CASSQTGTGRVNEQFF. This chain connects TRBV4-1 to TRBJ2-1; TRBD1 matches at 9 bases. The germline CDR1 and CDR2 sequences are MGHRA and YSYEKL. The V segment lost 2 bases and the J segment 6 bases; nucleotides outside the gene matches: 8. There are 16 residues in the CDR3.

The sample holds one count of this clone. V and J are TRBV7-3 and TRBJ2-3; D not certain. Per the germline V gene, CDR1 is SGHTA and CDR2 is FQGTGA. The CDR3 totals 14 residues. V was cut by 4 bases and J by 0 bases, with 8 bases left in between. The CDR3 sequence: CASSSLGSTDTQYF. DNA for the CDR3: TGTGCCAGCAGCTCGCTAGGTAGCACAGATACGCAGTATTTT.

The chain employs TRBV9 and TRBJ1-1; D might be TRBD1 (5 bases). The CDR3 is 14 residues long. V dropped 3 bases and J dropped 4 bases, with 13 bases sitting between them. CDR1 is SGDLS and CDR2 is YYNGEE in the germline V gene. CDR3 coding DNA: TGTGCCAGCAGCGCAATGGGGGGGGGCACTGAAGCTTTCTTT. Its translation is CASSAMGGGTEAFF. Filled out from reference TRBV9 and TRBJ1-1, the complete variable domain reads DSGVTQTPKHLITATGQRVTLRCSPRSGDLSVYWYQQSLDQGLQFLIQYYNGEERAKGNILERFSAQQFPDLHSELNLSSLELGDSALYFCASSAMGGGTEAFFGQGTRLTVV.

The chain links TRBV6-5 to TRBJ2-3; TRBD2 matches 9 bases. The germline V gene encodes CDR1 MNHEY and CDR2 SVGAGI. V shed 8 bases, J shed 6 bases, and the junction held 3 bases outside the gene matches. CDR3 length: 12 amino acids. The CDR3 here is CASGLAWDTQYF. In nucleotides, the CDR3 is TGTGCCAGCGGACTAGCGTGGGATACGCAGTATTTT.

The rearrangement uses TRBV6-6 and TRBJ2-7, with unresolved D. CDR1 is MNHNY and CDR2 is SVGAGI in the germline V gene (reference sequence). This CDR3 has 13 amino acids. The V end was cut by 0 bases, the J end by 3 bases, with 6 bases between. The CDR3 DNA sequence: TGTGCCAGCAGTTACTCGACAAGCTACGAGCAGTACTTC. This sequence encodes CASSYSTSYEQYF.

This chain connects TRBV4-1 to TRBJ2-2; D is unclear. Germline V gene data show CDR1 as MGHRA and CDR2 as YSYEKL. Trimming stripped 1 base from V and 8 bases from J, with 5 bases between. The CDR3 has 12 amino acids. The DNA for the CDR3 is TGCGCCAGCAGCCAAGGAACTGGGGAGCTGTTTTTT. Residues: CASSQGTGELFF.

The V call is TRBV21-1, the J call TRBJ1-1; TRBD1 is the table's D call and was not checked against the DNA. TRBV21-1 corresponds to a pseudogene. The CDR3 spans 15 residues. This CDR3 reads CASTRQGVKGAEAFF. CDR3 nucleotide sequence: TGTGCCAGCACTAGACAGGGGGTGAAGGGCGCTGAAGCTTTCTTT.

The genes are TRBV28 and TRBJ2-7; 7 positions match TRBD2. This CDR3 is 15 amino acids long. J gave up 0 bases and V 3 bases, and 5 bases lay outside the gene matches. Germline CDR1 reads MDHEN; CDR2 reads SYDVKM. The DNA for the CDR3 is TGTGCCAGCAGTTTCTGGGAGGGCGGCTCCTACGAGCAGTACTTC. The encoded protein is CASSFWEGGSYEQYF.

V gene TRBV11-2 combines with J gene TRBJ2-5; TRBD1 matches at 7 bases. V was pared by 5 bases and J by 2 bases, with 8 bases of the junction left unmatched. This CDR3 comprises 15 residues. Germline V CDR1 and CDR2: SGHAT, FQNNGV. Here the CDR3 reads CASSPPDRDQETQYF. The CDR3 DNA sequence: TGTGCCAGCAGCCCCCCCGACAGGGATCAAGAGACCCAGTACTTC.

The genes are TRBV9 and TRBJ1-2, with 7 bases matching TRBD1. This CDR3 is built from 16 residues. V lost 3 bases and J lost 5; bases outside the gene matches: 13. Looked up from germline, CDR1 is SGDLS and CDR2 is YYNGEE. CDR3 amino acids: CASSASRQGRIYGYTF. As DNA, the CDR3 is TGTGCCAGCAGCGCCTCTCGACAGGGCCGGATTTATGGCTACACCTTC.

The rearrangement joins TRBV29-1 to TRBJ1-2; D is ambiguous. The V end was cut by 6 bases, the J end by 6 bases, with 17 bases between. Germline-derived CDR1 and CDR2 are SQVTM and ANQGSEA. CDR3 length: 13 amino acids. The CDR3 region is CSVPDGQANGYTF. DNA for the CDR3: TGCAGCGTGCCGGATGGGCAGGCTAATGGCTACACCTTC.